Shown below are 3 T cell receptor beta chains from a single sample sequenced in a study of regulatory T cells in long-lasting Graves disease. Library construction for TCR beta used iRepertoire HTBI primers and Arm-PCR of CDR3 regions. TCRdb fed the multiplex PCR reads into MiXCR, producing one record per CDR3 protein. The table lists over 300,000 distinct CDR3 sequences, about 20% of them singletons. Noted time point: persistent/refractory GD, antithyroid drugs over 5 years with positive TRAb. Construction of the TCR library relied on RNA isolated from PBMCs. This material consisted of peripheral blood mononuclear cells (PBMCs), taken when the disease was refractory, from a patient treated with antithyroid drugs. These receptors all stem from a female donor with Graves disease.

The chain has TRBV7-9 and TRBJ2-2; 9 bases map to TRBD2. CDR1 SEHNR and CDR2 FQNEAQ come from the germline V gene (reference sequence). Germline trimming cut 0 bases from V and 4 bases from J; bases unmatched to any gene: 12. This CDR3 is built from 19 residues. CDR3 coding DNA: TGTGCCAGCAGCTTAGCGCGGAGCGGGGGGCCTTTGACCACCGGGGAGCTGTTTTTT. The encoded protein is CASSLARSGGPLTTGELFF.

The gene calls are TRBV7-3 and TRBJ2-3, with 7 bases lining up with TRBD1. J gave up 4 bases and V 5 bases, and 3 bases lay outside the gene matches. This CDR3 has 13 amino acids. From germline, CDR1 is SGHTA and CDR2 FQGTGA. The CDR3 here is CASSQDRSDTQYF. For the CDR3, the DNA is TGTGCCAGCAGCCAGGACAGGTCAGATACGCAGTATTTT.

The CDR3: CASSSGQGANTGELFF. Here the CDR3 DNA reads TGTGCCAGCAGCTCGGGACAGGGGGCGAACACCGGGGAGCTGTTTTTT. The gene calls are TRBV5-6 and TRBJ2-2; TRBD1 matches at 11 bases. CDR1 is SGHDT and CDR2 is YYEEEE in the germline V gene. This CDR3 spans 16 amino acids. The V gene end was trimmed by 3 bases and the J gene end by 0 bases; junction bases not matched to a gene: 1.